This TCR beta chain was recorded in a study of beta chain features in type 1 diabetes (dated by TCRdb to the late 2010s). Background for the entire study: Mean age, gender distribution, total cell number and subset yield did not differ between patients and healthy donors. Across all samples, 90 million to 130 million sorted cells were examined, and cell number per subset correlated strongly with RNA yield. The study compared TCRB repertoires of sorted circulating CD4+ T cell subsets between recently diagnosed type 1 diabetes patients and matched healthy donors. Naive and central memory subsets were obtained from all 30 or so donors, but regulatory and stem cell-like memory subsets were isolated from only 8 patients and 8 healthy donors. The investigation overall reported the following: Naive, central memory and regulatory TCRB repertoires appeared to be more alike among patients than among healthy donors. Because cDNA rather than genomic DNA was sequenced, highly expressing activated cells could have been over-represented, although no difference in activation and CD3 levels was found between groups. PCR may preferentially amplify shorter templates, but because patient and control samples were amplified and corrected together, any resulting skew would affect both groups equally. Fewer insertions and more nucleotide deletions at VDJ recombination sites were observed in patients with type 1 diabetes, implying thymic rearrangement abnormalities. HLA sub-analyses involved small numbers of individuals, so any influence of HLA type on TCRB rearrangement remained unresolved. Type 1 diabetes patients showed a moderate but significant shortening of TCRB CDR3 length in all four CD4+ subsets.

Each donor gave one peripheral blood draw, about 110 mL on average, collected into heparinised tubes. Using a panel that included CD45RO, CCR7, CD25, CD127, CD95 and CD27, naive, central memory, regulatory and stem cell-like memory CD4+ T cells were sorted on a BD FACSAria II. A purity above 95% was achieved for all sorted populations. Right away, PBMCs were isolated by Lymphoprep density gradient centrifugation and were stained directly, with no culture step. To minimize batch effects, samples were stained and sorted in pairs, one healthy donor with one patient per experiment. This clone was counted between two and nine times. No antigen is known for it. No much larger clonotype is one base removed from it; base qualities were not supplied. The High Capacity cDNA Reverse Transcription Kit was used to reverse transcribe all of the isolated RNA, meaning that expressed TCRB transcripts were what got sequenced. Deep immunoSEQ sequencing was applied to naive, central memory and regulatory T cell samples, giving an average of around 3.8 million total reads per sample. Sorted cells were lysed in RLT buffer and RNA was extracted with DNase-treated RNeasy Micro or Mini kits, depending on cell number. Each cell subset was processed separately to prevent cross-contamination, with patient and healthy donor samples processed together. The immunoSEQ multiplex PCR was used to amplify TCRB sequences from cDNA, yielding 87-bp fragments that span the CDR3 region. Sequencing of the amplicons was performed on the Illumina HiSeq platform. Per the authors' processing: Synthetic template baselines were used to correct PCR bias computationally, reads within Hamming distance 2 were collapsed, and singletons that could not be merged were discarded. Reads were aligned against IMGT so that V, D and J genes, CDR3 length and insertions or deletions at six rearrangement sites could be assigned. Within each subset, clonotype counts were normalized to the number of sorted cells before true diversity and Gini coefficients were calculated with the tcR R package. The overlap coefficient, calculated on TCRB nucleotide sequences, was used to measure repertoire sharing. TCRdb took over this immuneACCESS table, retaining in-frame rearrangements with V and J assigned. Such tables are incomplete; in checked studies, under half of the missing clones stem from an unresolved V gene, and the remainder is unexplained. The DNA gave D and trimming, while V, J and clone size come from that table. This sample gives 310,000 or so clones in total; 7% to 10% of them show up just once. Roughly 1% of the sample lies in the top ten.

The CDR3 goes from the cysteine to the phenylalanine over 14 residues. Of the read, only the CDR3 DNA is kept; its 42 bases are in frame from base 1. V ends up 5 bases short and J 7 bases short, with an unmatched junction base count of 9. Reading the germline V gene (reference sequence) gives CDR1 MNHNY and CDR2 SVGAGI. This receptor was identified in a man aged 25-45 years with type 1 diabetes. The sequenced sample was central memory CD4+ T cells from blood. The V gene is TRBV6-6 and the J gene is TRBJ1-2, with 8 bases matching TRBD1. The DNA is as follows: TGTGCCAGCAGTGACACAGGGGGAGGGGGTGGCTACACCTTC. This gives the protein CASSDTGGGGGYTF.